A selection of T cell receptor beta chains follows, all from one sample in a study of T-cell memory formation after mild COVID-19. One entry per CDR3 protein, called by TCRdb with MiXCR from the 5' RACE reads. There are around 340,000 distinct CDR3 sequences in the sample; about 15% occur only once, and roughly 22% lies in the top ten. The material sequenced was PBMCs or a T cell subset sorted from them (not recorded which). All receptors derive from a man younger than 35 who had mild COVID-19 (a few samples of this study predate the infection). Cell type and time point are not known. CDR3s include the opening cysteine and the closing phenylalanine or tryptophan. The D gene is left open where the match is weak. Some rows have no size entry. The others give once, few or many, or a class for an expanded clone.

v_call	j_call	clone_size	d_call	cdr3_aa	cdr3_nt
TRBV7-3	TRBJ2-6	many	.	CASSLTGSSGANVLTF	TGTGCCAGCAGCTTAACGGGTAGCTCTGGGGCCAACGTCCTGACTTTC
TRBV7-9	TRBJ2-2	few	.	CASSLEAGAGELFF	TGTGCCAGCAGCTTAGAGGCAGGGGCCGGGGAGCTGTTTTTT
TRBV6-5	TRBJ1-1	.	TRBD1	CASSYSTGPPVVTEAFF	TGTGCCAGCAGTTACTCGACAGGGCCCCCGGTAGTCACTGAAGCTTTCTTT
TRBV5-1	TRBJ2-2	many	.	CASSLAGLTGELFF	TGCGCCAGCAGCTTGGCTGGGCTTACCGGGGAGCTGTTTTTT
TRBV6-1	TRBJ2-4	.	.	CASSELPPAVQYF	TGTGCCAGCAGTGAACTTCCCCCCGCGGTTCAGTACTTC
TRBV15	TRBJ1-5	.	.	CATSSGRHNQPQHF	TGTGCCACCAGCTCTGGACGTCACAATCAGCCCCAGCATTTT
TRBV5-1	TRBJ1-1	.	TRBD1	CASSTETGRKAFF	TGCGCCAGCAGCACCGAGACAGGGAGGAAGGCTTTCTTT
TRBV12-3/TRBV12-4	TRBJ2-7	.	.	CASSWGQTYEQYF	TGTGCCAGCAGTTGGGGCCAGACCTACGAGCAGTACTTC
TRBV7-9	TRBJ2-3	.	TRBD2	CASSPLNSGGPDTQYF	TGTGCCAGCAGCCCCCTTAATAGCGGGGGCCCAGATACGCAGTATTTT
TRBV20-1	TRBJ1-2	few	.	CSARAPGWDYGYTF	TGCAGTGCTAGAGCGCCAGGGTGGGACTATGGCTACACCTTC
TRBV5-1	TRBJ1-2	few	TRBD1	CASSSRTGRRGYTF	TGCGCCAGCAGCTCCCGGACAGGGCGCAGGGGCTACACCTTC
TRBV4-2	TRBJ1-3	few	.	CASRYGGNTIYF	TGTGCCAGCAGATACGGGGGAAACACCATATATTTT
TRBV24-1	TRBJ2-2	.	TRBD1	CAIQGANTGELFF	TGTGCCATACAGGGGGCGAACACCGGGGAGCTGTTTTTT
TRBV6-2/TRBV6-3	TRBJ1-1	.	.	CASSQDDGINTEAFF	TGTGCCAGCAGTCAAGACGACGGGATCAACACTGAAGCTTTCTTT